This TCR beta chain was obtained from a study of cytomegalovirus exposure and HLA in healthy donors. Overall study results and limits: It is likely that the observed cluster of highly shared sequence variants was a sequencing artifact. Exclusion as indistinguishable affected some V segments, including TRBV6-2 and TRBV6-3. In a later analysis, TCR beta V- and J-gene trimming showed a link to a missense DCLRE1C variant.

The CDR3 sequence is 14 residues long. Germline CDR1 SEHNR, CDR2 FQNEAQ (reference sequence). The primer mix had 60 Vbeta and 13 Jbeta primers. Per the original data handling: There were tens of millions of unique TCR beta chains by a later count, and approximately 11 million of them were shared. Produced via immunoSEQ multiplex PCR; TCRdb's table is partial and in-frame only. V and J calls and clone size are those listed in that table; D and trimming were worked out from the DNA. In the table there are fewer than 85,000 clones, around 83% of which are singletons. Notes on this clone: The antigen is not known.

V is TRBV7-9 and J is TRBJ2-5, with D maybe TRBD2 (6 bases). The J call may be faulty, since TRBJ2-7 better matches the DNA end. The sequencing input was PBMCs. The origin of this receptor is a man in his 70s in good health and CMV-seropositive. CDR3 residues: CASSWTGTSYEQYF. The DNA for the CDR3 is TGTGCCAGCAGCTGGACGGGGACTTCCTACGAGCAGTACTTC.